This T cell receptor beta chain was sequenced in a study of T cell changes during pregnancy in multiple sclerosis (dated by TCRdb to about 2019). Notes on the research overall: The study examined how the T cell repertoire changed over the course of pregnancy in women with multiple sclerosis.

As concerns this clone: Which antigen it targets is not known. Per-base quality was not reported, and no clone a single base away is much larger than it.

The germline V gene (reference sequence) supplies CDR1 MNHNY and CDR2 SVGAGI. The CDR3, from cysteine to phenylalanine, totals 15 residues. Kept here is only the CDR3 DNA, which spans 45 bases and is read in frame from base 1. V gives up 1 base and J gives up 0 bases, and the segment between their germline ends measures 8 bases. Library construction relied on the immunoSEQ multiplex PCR assay. TCRdb re-hosts the immuneACCESS table, in-frame sequences only. Its copies lack some clones; in the studies checked, an unresolved V gene accounts for under half of them, and the cause for the rest is not known. This sample holds 18,000 or so clones; 80% to 90% were observed only once. The ten largest clones take up around 7.5% of the sample.

This clonotype was obtained from a female donor in good health, enrolled as a control in a pregnancy study. The chain is made from TRBV6-6 and TRBJ2-3; the D gene is perhaps TRBD1, from 6 matching bases. The material sequenced was CD8+ T cells from peripheral blood mononuclear cells, taken in the second trimester of pregnancy. The CDR3 region has the sequence CASSYWTASTDTQYF. The nucleotides read TGTGCCAGCAGTTACTGGACAGCTAGCACAGATACGCAGTATTTT.